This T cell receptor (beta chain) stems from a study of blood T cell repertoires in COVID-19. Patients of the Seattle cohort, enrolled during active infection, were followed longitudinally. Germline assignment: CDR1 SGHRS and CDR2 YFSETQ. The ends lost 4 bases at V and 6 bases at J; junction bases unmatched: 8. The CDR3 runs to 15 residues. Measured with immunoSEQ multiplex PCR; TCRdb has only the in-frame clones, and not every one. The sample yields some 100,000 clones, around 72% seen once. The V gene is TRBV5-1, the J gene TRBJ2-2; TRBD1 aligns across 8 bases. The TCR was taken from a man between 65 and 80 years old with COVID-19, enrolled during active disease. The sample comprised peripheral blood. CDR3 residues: CASSPDRGGAGELFF. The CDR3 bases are TGCGCCAGCAGCCCAGACAGGGGTGGAGCCGGGGAGCTGTTTTTT.